These 22 T cell receptor beta chains were all obtained from the same sample, sequenced in a study of shared clonotypes between healthy human individuals. The assay was immunoSEQ multiplex PCR, and TCRdb's table has in-frame clones only and misses some. The data show millions of clones, with 85% to 95% seen just once and under 2% held by the top ten. CD45RO-negative, CCR7-positively selected cells formed the naive CD8 fraction, excluding terminally differentiated effector memory CD45RA+ cells. The sequenced sample was naive CD8+ T cells from PBMCs. The receptors were gathered from a man younger than 35 in good health. Some clones in this sample may be carry-over from other donors' samples.

The chain joins TRBV28 to TRBJ1-2; no clear D. The V end lost 8 bases, the J end lost 3 bases, and 13 bases lay between the germline ends. CDR1 is MDHEN, CDR2 SYDVKM, per germline. The CDR3 length is 13 residues. The chain's CDR3 is CASSSLADYGYTF. The CDR3 nucleotides are TGTGCCAGCTCTTCTTTGGCAGACTATGGCTACACCTTC.

With regard to this clone: The same CDR3 also results from other DNA sequences found in this sample. The rearrangement links TRBV27 to TRBJ2-7; D could derive from TRBD1 or TRBD2 (7 bases each). Germline loops: CDR1 MNHEY, CDR2 SMNVEV (reference sequence). CDR3 size: 15 residues. The V end lost 1 base, the J end lost 5 bases, and 15 bases lay between the germline ends. In DNA form, the CDR3 reads TGTGCCAGCAGTTTATGGGGGCAGGGGGGGAACGAGCAGTACTTC. This sequence encodes CASSLWGQGGNEQYF.

Comments on this clone: In the same sample, other DNA sequences code for this CDR3. This sequence joins TRBV11-2 and TRBJ1-5, with unresolved D. This CDR3 spans 12 amino acids. Germline-derived CDR1 and CDR2 are SGHAT and FQNNGV. Trimming shortened V by 1 base and J by 6 bases, and 4 bases separated the two germline ends. DNA of the CDR3: TGTGCCAGCAGCTTAGGAGGTCAGCCCCAGCATTTT. This translates into CASSLGGQPQHF.

J is TRBJ1-2 and V is TRBV7-9; 7 positions match TRBD1. The CDR3 has 14 residues. Losses at the gene ends were 5 bases for V and 5 bases for J; bases not matched to a gene: 8. The V gene's germline CDR1 is SEHNR and CDR2 FQNEAQ (reference sequence). The CDR3 DNA follows: TGTGCCAGCAGCCCCTGGGACAGAAGATATGGCTACACCTTC. Translating gives CASSPWDRRYGYTF.

The chain recombines TRBV27 with TRBJ2-1, with no clear D. Germline lookup yields CDR1 MNHEY and CDR2 SMNVEV (reference sequence). The V gene lost 7 bases and the J gene lost 5 bases, with 12 bases spanning the gap. CDR3 length: 13 amino acids. The CDR3 DNA sequence: TGTGCCAGCACCGAGAGGTGGGACAATGAGCAGTTCTTC. Amino acids: CASTERWDNEQFF.

This chain connects TRBV4-1 to TRBJ1-1; TRBD1 agrees at 7 bases. The germline V gene encodes CDR1 MGHRA and CDR2 YSYEKL. The V segment lost 3 bases and the J segment 11 bases; nucleotides outside the gene matches: 6. This CDR3 is 12 amino acids long. CDR3 sequence: CASSQNSGQAFF. CDR3 DNA: TGCGCCAGCAGCCAGAATTCGGGACAGGCTTTCTTT.

This rearrangement joins TRBV5-1 to TRBJ2-1; D not certain. Deletions cut 7 bases from V and 0 bases from J, with 14 bases between. CDR3 size: 15 residues. From germline, CDR1 is SGHRS and CDR2 YFSETQ. The CDR3 spells CASGPLPSSYNEQFF. The CDR3 DNA reads TGCGCCAGCGGTCCCCTCCCGAGCTCCTACAATGAGCAGTTCTTC.

The chain links TRBV5-5 to TRBJ1-5; D is uncertain. This CDR3 region has 15 residues. The germline V and J ends were trimmed by 0 bases and 0 bases, with 7 bases remaining between them. CDR1 is SGHKS, CDR2 YYEKEE, per germline (reference sequence). This chain's CDR3 is CASSLGWVSNQPQHF. The CDR3 nucleotides read TGTGCCAGCAGCTTGGGCTGGGTTAGCAATCAGCCCCAGCATTTT.

This chain uses TRBV2 with TRBJ2-7; D gene uncertain. Deletions cut 2 bases from V and 3 bases from J, with 8 bases between. Germline-derived CDR1 and CDR2 are SNHLY and FYNNEI. The CDR3 contains 13 residues. The CDR3 DNA follows: TGTGCCAGCAGTGAAAGGATGAGCTACGAGCAGTACTTC. Translation: CASSERMSYEQYF.

This clone was detected once. This chain uses TRBV28 with TRBJ1-5, with 8 nucleotides matching TRBD1. Germline CDR1 and CDR2: MDHEN and SYDVKM. The CDR3 covers 16 residues. V trimming: 7 bases; J trimming: 7 bases; junction bases outside the gene matches: 15. CDR3 in amino acids: CASTWTGPLDWQPQHF. CDR3 in DNA: TGTGCCAGCACCTGGACAGGGCCGCTCGACTGGCAGCCCCAGCATTTT.

The chain joins TRBV9 to TRBJ2-5; perhaps TRBD1 as D (6 bases). Trimming took off 3 bases at V and 4 bases at J, with 25 bases between the two ends. The CDR3 covers 18 residues. The V gene's germline CDR1 is SGDLS and CDR2 YYNGEE. The CDR3 region is CASSATGWGRYLGETQYF. CDR3 DNA: TGTGCCAGCAGCGCGACAGGTTGGGGAAGATATTTGGGAGAGACCCAGTACTTC. Full variable domain (remainder filled in from reference TRBV9 and TRBJ2-5): DSGVTQTPKHLITATGQRVTLRCSPRSGDLSVYWYQQSLDQGLQFLIQYYNGEERAKGNILERFSAQQFPDLHSELNLSSLELGDSALYFCASSATGWGRYLGETQYFGPGTRLLVL.

V and J are TRBV4-1 and TRBJ1-5; tentatively, D is TRBD1 (5 bases). Looked up from germline, CDR1 is MGHRA and CDR2 is YSYEKL. Trimming took off 0 bases at V and 5 bases at J, with 17 bases between the two ends. The CDR3 runs 17 residues. The CDR3 nucleotides are TGCGCCAGCAGCCAAGATGAAATAGGGGCTGGGGATCAGCCCCAGCATTTT. Amino acid sequence: CASSQDEIGAGDQPQHF.

CDR3 protein: CASSAMDRNTGELFF. As DNA, the CDR3 is TGTGCCAGCAGTGCCATGGACAGGAACACCGGGGAGCTGTTTTTT. V gene TRBV6-1 combines with J gene TRBJ2-2; D possibly corresponds to TRBD1 (6 bases). Germline loops: CDR1 MNHNS, CDR2 SASEGT. Between the trimmed V and J ends, which lost 4 bases and 1 base, there was a span of 10 bases. The CDR3 length is 15 residues.

The V call is TRBV18, the J call TRBJ2-5, with a weak D call TRBD2 (5 bases). The length of the CDR3 is 15 residues. Per germline, CDR1 KGHSH and CDR2 LQKENI. V lost 3 bases and J 7 bases, leaving 18 bases between the germline ends. The CDR3 sequence is CASSPDRGKKGTQYF. The CDR3 bases are TGTGCCAGCTCACCCGACCGGGGAAAAAAGGGGACCCAGTACTTC.

The chain links TRBV4-3 to TRBJ2-1, with 7 bases that match TRBD2. Germline assignment: CDR1 LGHNA and CDR2 YSLEER. The ends lost 0 bases at V and 5 bases at J; junction bases unmatched: 7. The CDR3 contains 16 residues. CDR3 DNA: TGCGCCAGCAGCCAAGATCGGGGGGAGGCGCACAATGAGCAGTTCTTC. Amino acid sequence: CASSQDRGEAHNEQFF.

This clone has only one observation. The chain couples TRBV19 to TRBJ2-7, with D perhaps TRBD1 (5 bases). Trimming cost V 3 bases and J 1 base, with 7 bases left between them. CDR3 size: 13 residues. CDR1 is LNHDA, CDR2 SQIVND, per germline (reference sequence). The chain's CDR3 is CASSIGASYEQYF. In nucleotides, the CDR3 is TGTGCCAGTAGTATTGGGGCTTCCTACGAGCAGTACTTC.

The chain recombines TRBV28 with TRBJ2-3, with 9 positions matching TRBD2. J was trimmed by 3 bases and V by 4 bases; bases with no gene match: 11. The CDR3 loop spans 17 amino acids. In germline, CDR1 is MDHEN, CDR2 SYDVKM. Here the CDR3 reads CASSSPGLAGTTDTQYF. The DNA of the CDR3 is TGTGCCAGCAGTTCACCAGGGCTAGCGGGAACTACAGATACGCAGTATTTT.

This clone appeared once. The gene calls are TRBV7-9 and TRBJ2-7; D is perhaps TRBD1 or TRBD2 (5 bases each). V was clipped by 1 base and J by 3 bases, with 13 bases between them. This CDR3 region has 15 residues. In germline, CDR1 is SEHNR, CDR2 FQNEAQ (reference sequence). The CDR3 sequence: CASSLGGGGVYEQYF. For the CDR3, the DNA is TGTGCCAGCAGCTTAGGGGGCGGAGGAGTCTACGAGCAGTACTTC.

V is TRBV7-9 and J is TRBJ1-1; D not resolved. Trimming left V 1 base short and J 10 bases short, with 16 bases between. The CDR3 runs to 14 residues. Germline V gene lookup returns CDR1 SEHNR and CDR2 FQNEAQ (reference sequence). The CDR3 nucleotides read TGTGCCAGCAGCTTAGTTGCGACACTCCCGGGAGCTTTCTTT. This gives the protein CASSLVATLPGAFF.

This clone was seen a handful of times. CDR3 in amino acids: CASSSITEMNTEAFF. DNA for the CDR3: TGTGCCAGCAGCTCTATTACGGAGATGAACACTGAAGCTTTCTTT. The rearrangement links TRBV14 to TRBJ1-1; D not certain. This CDR3 contains 15 residues. Trimming took off 5 bases at V and 0 bases at J, with 13 bases between the two ends. CDR1 is SGHDN, CDR2 FVKESK, per germline.

This clone showed up just once. The V call is TRBV7-9, the J call TRBJ2-1; D remains unclear. Per the germline V gene, CDR1 is SEHNR and CDR2 is FQNEAQ (reference sequence). This CDR3 has 13 amino acids. V dropped 1 base and J dropped 8 bases, with 9 bases sitting between them. In nucleotides, the CDR3 is TGTGCCAGCAGCTTAGGGGCCCTTGATGAGCAGTTCTTC. Translation: CASSLGALDEQFF. Full variable domain (rest looked up from reference TRBV7-9 and TRBJ2-1): DTGVSQNPRHKITKRGQNVTFRCDPISEHNRLYWYRQTLGQGPEFLTYFQNEAQLEKSRLLSDRFSAERPKGSFSTLEIQRTEQGDSAMYLCASSLGALDEQFFGPGTRLTVL.

The chain uses TRBV19 and TRBJ2-7, with D tentatively TRBD1 or TRBD2 (5 bases each). The CDR3 loop spans 13 amino acids. Germline CDR1 and CDR2: LNHDA and SQIVND (reference sequence). Trimming removed 6 bases at V and 5 bases at J, with 14 bases between. For the CDR3, the DNA is TGTGCCAGTAGATCGGGGCTAGTCGACGAGCAGTACTTC. It translates to CASRSGLVDEQYF.